The next 14 T cell receptor beta chains were all read from a single sample in a study of OX40 agonist ivuxolimab in advanced cancers. The assay was immunoSEQ multiplex PCR, and TCRdb's table has in-frame clones only and misses some. This sample has 40,000 to 45,000 clones, with roughly four fifths found just once. The input for sequencing was CD4+ or CD8+ T cells sorted from blood, taken in a trial of the OX40 agonist ivuxolimab. The receptors here all came from an adult with an advanced solid tumor such as melanoma, head and neck, liver or kidney cancer.

This rearrangement joins TRBV6-6 to TRBJ1-1; tentatively, D is TRBD1 (5 bases). V lost 2 bases, J lost 4 bases, and 14 bases lay in between. The germline CDR1 and CDR2 sequences are MNHNY and SVGAGI (reference sequence). This CDR3 has 15 residues. For the CDR3, the DNA is TGTGCCAGCAGTTACCGGGCGGGGACGGGCACTGAAGCTTTCTTT. It specifies CASSYRAGTGTEAFF.

This sequence joins TRBV19 and TRBJ1-5; D might be TRBD1 (5 bases). CDR3 size: 17 residues. Germline V lookup: CDR1 LNHDA, CDR2 SQIVND (reference sequence). V gave up 2 bases and J gave up 6 bases, with 20 bases separating them. The CDR3 reads CASSIRLLGGLGQPQHF. The CDR3 nucleotides are TGTGCCAGTAGTATAAGGCTTTTGGGGGGACTGGGTCAGCCCCAGCATTTT.

V is TRBV19 and J is TRBJ1-3; D gene ambiguous. Germline lookup yields CDR1 LNHDA and CDR2 SQIVND (reference sequence). V was cut by 7 bases and J by 2 bases, with 9 bases left in between. This CDR3 spans 13 amino acids. This chain's CDR3 is CASNPGPGNTIYF. The CDR3 region has the DNA TGTGCCAGTAACCCAGGTCCTGGAAACACCATATATTTT.

The chain uses TRBV5-4 and TRBJ1-2, with D uncertain. CDR1 and CDR2 from the germline V gene are SGHNT and YYREEE (reference sequence). Trimming stripped 3 bases from V and 8 bases from J, with 17 bases between. The CDR3 contains 14 residues. The CDR3 DNA reads as TGTGCCAGCAGCTATAATCACGGTAGCGCGGGCTACACCTTC. Translated, it gives CASSYNHGSAGYTF.

As DNA, the CDR3 is TGTGCCAGCAGTCCAGCAAACCAGGGACGCAACTCCTACGAGCAGTACTTC. Translating it yields CASSPANQGRNSYEQYF. The chain links TRBV28 to TRBJ2-7; TRBD1 or TRBD2 may be the D gene (5 bases each). CDR1 is MDHEN and CDR2 is SYDVKM in the germline V gene. CDR3 length: 17 amino acids. Trimming shortened V by 5 bases and J by 0 bases, and 20 bases separated the two germline ends. The full variable domain, rest sourced from reference TRBV28 and TRBJ2-7, is DVKVTQSSRYLVKRTGEKVFLECVQDMDHENMFWYRQDPGLGLRLIYFSYDVKMKEKGDIPEGYSVSREKKERFSLILESASTNQTSMYLCASSPANQGRNSYEQYFGPGTRLTVT.

The chain couples TRBV2 to TRBJ2-1; 8 positions match TRBD2. The V segment lost 8 bases and the J segment 8 bases; nucleotides outside the gene matches: 8. The CDR3 is made up of 13 amino acids. Per the germline V gene, CDR1 is SNHLY and CDR2 is FYNNEI. CDR3 sequence: CASLQAGDDEQFF. The CDR3 DNA reads as TGTGCCAGCCTGCAAGCGGGAGATGATGAGCAGTTCTTC.

The chain employs TRBV2 and TRBJ2-1, with 8 bases fitting TRBD2. The germline CDR1 and CDR2 sequences are SNHLY and FYNNEI. V was pared by 4 bases and J by 0 bases, with 11 bases of the junction left unmatched. The length of the CDR3 is 18 residues. CDR3 bases: TGTGCCAGCAGTGGACCCGGGAGGGCCCCTAGCTCCTACAATGAGCAGTTCTTC. Translating it yields CASSGPGRAPSSYNEQFF.

The chain combines TRBV2 with TRBJ1-5, with D tentatively TRBD1 (5 bases). CDR1 and CDR2 (germline): SNHLY, FYNNEI. V lost 3 bases and J lost 4, with 13 bases in between. The CDR3 totals 15 residues. The CDR3 here is CASSERERGNQPQHF. The CDR3 DNA reads TGTGCCAGCAGTGAGAGGGAAAGGGGTAATCAGCCCCAGCATTTT.

Only one count was recorded for this clone. CDR3 region: CASSRTGGSGANVLTF. The DNA for the CDR3 is TGTGCCAGCAGCAGAACAGGGGGCAGTGGGGCCAACGTCCTGACTTTC. This chain uses TRBV5-4 with TRBJ2-6; 9 nucleotides match TRBD1. CDR1 SGHNT and CDR2 YYREEE come from the germline V gene (reference sequence). The CDR3 is 16 residues long. J gave up 3 bases and V 4 bases, and 5 bases lay outside the gene matches.

This sequence joins TRBV18 and TRBJ2-7; 10 nucleotides match TRBD1. The CDR3 contains 13 residues. Germline V gene data show CDR1 as KGHSH and CDR2 as LQKENI. Trimming at V came to 2 bases and at J to 5 bases, leaving 0 bases not matched to a gene. DNA of the CDR3: TGTGCCAGCTCACCAGGGACAGGGGACGAGCAGTACGTC. Translated, it gives CASSPGTGDEQYV.

This clone came up a few times. The V gene is TRBV5-1, the J gene TRBJ1-2; D perhaps matches TRBD1 (6 bases). The CDR3 sequence is 14 residues long. Germline V gives CDR1 SGHRS, CDR2 YFSETQ. V gave up 5 bases and J gave up 2 bases, with 13 bases separating them. CDR3 region: CASRPGQQNYGYTF. The CDR3 nucleotides are TGCGCCAGCAGGCCGGGACAACAAAACTATGGCTACACCTTC.

V and J are TRBV18 and TRBJ1-5; a possible D gene is TRBD1 (6 bases). CDR3 length equals 14 residues. Between the trimmed V and J ends, which lost 5 bases and 4 bases, there was a span of 12 bases. From germline, CDR1 is KGHSH and CDR2 LQKENI. The CDR3 spells CASSFSQGNQPQHF. The CDR3 nucleotides read TGTGCCAGCTCATTCTCACAGGGTAATCAGCCCCAGCATTTT.

The chain has TRBV18 and TRBJ2-1; 8 bases align to TRBD1. V lost 4 bases, J lost 6 bases, and 2 bases stayed unmatched. The CDR3 is 13 residues long. Looked up from germline, CDR1 is KGHSH and CDR2 is LQKENI. The CDR3 reads CASSQDRANEQFF. The CDR3 DNA reads TGTGCCAGCTCACAGGACAGGGCCAATGAGCAGTTCTTC.

This clone was picked up a small number of times. The sample carries other DNA sequences with the same CDR3. The V gene is TRBV5-1, the J gene TRBJ1-4; unclear D gene. Trimming pared 0 bases from V and 5 bases from J, leaving 8 bases between. CDR1 is SGHRS, CDR2 YFSETQ, per germline. The CDR3 is made up of 14 amino acids. CDR3 loop: CASSLGRPNEKLFF. The CDR3 bases are TGCGCCAGCAGCTTGGGCAGGCCGAATGAAAAACTGTTTTTT.